The sequence of this TCR beta chain was determined in a study of blood T cell repertoires in COVID-19. Study at large: Samples representing acute and convalescent COVID-19 were sourced from the United States, Italy and Spain. From T cells, B-cell-depleted T cells, or PBMCs came the material, which was cDNA or gDNA.

With 5 bases clipped from V and 2 bases from J, the junction kept 4 bases outside the gene matches. The germline CDR1 and CDR2 sequences are WSHSY and SAAADI. CDR3 length: 14 amino acids. Original data processing: Estimation of nucleated cell counts relied on the amplification of reference gene primers. The protocol was immunoSEQ multiplex PCR, while the TCRdb copy is restricted to in-frame clones and leaves out a portion. That table is the source of V, J and clone size, and D and trimming were worked out from the DNA. The sample lists roughly 6,400 clones, 84% occurring once. Specimen: peripheral blood. The chain carries TRBV10-2 and TRBJ2-7; 9 bases fit TRBD1. The TCR sequence derives from a human donor with active COVID-19. The donor label of this sample is uncertain. CDR3 in DNA: TGCGCCAGCAGTCCCGGGACAGGGACCTACGAGCAGTACTTC. This encodes CASSPGTGTYEQYF.